Listed here are 5 T cell receptor beta chains from one sample, sequenced in a study of patients and donors after allogeneic stem cell transplantation (dated by TCRdb to the early 2020s). Receptors were amplified or captured by RT-PCR. TCRdb shows the sequencer as NextSeq 550. In TCRdb, the public reads were trimmed at Q25 with fastp and aligned with MiXCR, with productive beta chains retained. Each entry merges the rows of one CDR3 protein and shows their most common DNA and genes. Within this sample are about 960,000 distinct CDR3 sequences, with roughly 18% of them counted one time only. Jointly, the top ten make up 5.5% to 6.5% of the sample. Sequencing used blood, either unsorted or a sorted T cell fraction (not recorded which). The receptor source for this set is a human donor who was either an allogeneic HSCT recipient or a stem cell or donor lymphocyte infusion donor (not recorded which). It is not recorded whose cells these are; they may come from a transplant donor.

The chain recombines TRBV6-2 or TRBV6-3 with TRBJ1-1; D not certain. V lost 7 bases, J lost 3 bases, and 12 bases lay in between. Germline V gene data show CDR1 as MNHEY and CDR2 as SVGEGT. The CDR3 extends over 13 amino acids. The CDR3 is CASNRNPYTEAFF. In DNA, the CDR3 is TGTGCCAGCAACCGAAATCCCTACACTGAAGCTTTCTTT.

The V call is TRBV6-5, the J call TRBJ2-7; D is uncertain. The CDR3 runs 11 residues. The germline V and J ends were trimmed by 8 bases and 6 bases, with 11 bases remaining between them. CDR1 is MNHEY, CDR2 SVGAGI, per germline. The chain's CDR3 is CASAEHGEQYF. DNA for the CDR3: TGTGCCAGCGCGGAACATGGCGAGCAGTACTTC.

The genes are TRBV13 and TRBJ2-1; 12 bases map to TRBD1. The germline V gene encodes CDR1 PRHDT and CDR2 FYEKMQ (reference sequence). The CDR3 has 15 residues. The V segment lost 6 bases and the J segment 7 bases; nucleotides outside the gene matches: 7. CDR3 bases: TGTGCCAGCAGTCATGGGACAGGGGGCGGGAATGAGCAGTTCTTC. Protein: CASSHGTGGGNEQFF.

This clonotype has more than one count but fewer than ten. This rearrangement joins TRBV4-3 to TRBJ1-3; TRBD1 is a possible D gene (6 bases). V lost 4 bases and J lost 3, with 13 bases in between. CDR3 length equals 15 residues. Per the germline V gene, CDR1 is LGHNA and CDR2 is YSLEER. The CDR3 sequence: CASSLAGVRGNTIYF. CDR3 DNA: TGCGCCAGCAGCCTAGCAGGGGTGCGTGGAAACACCATATATTTT.

This clonotype was counted a few times. Written as DNA, the CDR3 is TGTGCCAGCAGCTTACTAGTCTCCTACGAGCAGTACTTC. It specifies CASSLLVSYEQYF. The chain uses TRBV4-2 and TRBJ2-7; possibly TRBD2 for D (5 bases). The CDR3 covers 13 residues. Germline-derived CDR1 and CDR2 are LGHNA and YNFKEQ. Trimming left V 5 bases short and J 0 bases short, with 8 bases between.